Below, 11 T cell receptor beta chains from the same sample are listed, as sequenced in a study of CD8+CD57+ T cells in acquired aplastic anemia. TCR beta VDJ combinations and CDR3 sequences were profiled from genomic DNA. TCRdb redid the calling of the reads with MiXCR, one entry per CDR3 protein. The table lists around 290,000 distinct CDR3 sequences, 45% to 65% of them singletons. Those patients picked for sequencing had displayed CD8+CD57+ cell expansion on flow cytometry. Sequencing used sorted CD4+, CD8+, or CD8+CD57+ T cells (not recorded which) from PBMCs. Source of these receptors: a human donor with aplastic anemia.

The rearrangement links TRBV20-1 to TRBJ1-5; D possibly corresponds to TRBD1 (6 bases). V was pared by 6 bases and J by 5 bases, with 11 bases between. The germline V gene encodes CDR1 DFQATT and CDR2 SNEGSKA (reference sequence). CDR3 length equals 12 residues. CDR3 DNA sequence: TGCAGTGCGCACTACAGGGATCAGCCCCAGCATTTT. This codes for CSAHYRDQPQHF.

The chain recombines TRBV14 with TRBJ2-3; D is uncertain. Germline CDR1 is SGHDN and CDR2 is FVKESK. The V and J ends lost 0 bases and 5 bases respectively, with 6 bases between them. The CDR3 spans 13 residues. The CDR3 protein is CASSQDMRDTQYF. In DNA, the CDR3 is TGTGCCAGCAGCCAAGATATGCGAGATACGCAGTATTTT. Based on the CDR3 plus reference TRBV14 and TRBJ2-3, the full variable domain is EAGVTQFPSHSVIEKGQTVTLRCDPISGHDNLYWYRRVMGKEIKFLLHFVKESKQDESGMPNNRFLAERTGGTYSTLKVQPAELEDSGVYFCASSQDMRDTQYFGPGTRLTVL.

This chain uses TRBV19 with TRBJ2-5; D gene uncertain. The ends were cut back, 4 bases at V and 0 bases at J, with 9 bases in the middle. Germline CDR1 reads LNHDA; CDR2 reads SQIVND (reference sequence). This CDR3 has 14 residues. The CDR3: CASSNRHYQETQYF. The CDR3 DNA is TGTGCCAGTAGTAACAGACATTACCAAGAGACCCAGTACTTC.

This clonotype was observed at least ten times. The V call is TRBV7-9, the J call TRBJ2-2, with TRBD1 matching 10 bases. J was trimmed by 4 bases and V by 4 bases; bases with no gene match: 6. The CDR3 extends over 16 amino acids. Germline CDR1 is SEHNR and CDR2 is FQNEAQ (reference sequence). This CDR3 is CASSWPGQGLTGELFF. The CDR3 DNA follows: TGTGCCAGCAGCTGGCCGGGACAGGGGCTCACCGGGGAGCTGTTTTTT.

This clonotype occurred many times. This chain uses TRBV2 with TRBJ2-7; D remains unclear. Trimming took 4 bases from V and 0 from J, leaving 7 bases between them. Germline CDR1 reads SNHLY; CDR2 reads FYNNEI. The CDR3 consists of 13 residues. The CDR3 DNA sequence: TGTGCCAGCAGTGCTCCCCTCTCCTACGAGCAGTACTTC. Its translation is CASSAPLSYEQYF.

The table lists this clonotype with a count of one. The rearrangement joins TRBV2 to TRBJ2-1; no reliable D call. The germline gives CDR1 SNHLY, CDR2 FYNNEI. This CDR3 comprises 17 residues. Trimming removed 2 bases from V and 0 bases from J, with 14 bases in between. CDR3 protein: CASSERSGWGSYNEQFF. In DNA form, the CDR3 reads TGTGCCAGCAGTGAACGTAGTGGTTGGGGCTCCTACAATGAGCAGTTCTTC.

There are many counts of this clonotype. The genes are TRBV19 and TRBJ1-1; 9 nucleotides line up with TRBD1. Germline V gives CDR1 LNHDA, CDR2 SQIVND (reference sequence). This CDR3 is built from 16 residues. V was clipped by 5 bases and J by 4 bases; unmatched bases: 11. In DNA, the CDR3 is TGTGCCAGTAGTCTCCGACAGGGGGGTTCGGGCACTGAAGCTTTCTTT. It specifies CASSLRQGGSGTEAFF.

This clonotype appeared many times. The V and J genes are TRBV18 and TRBJ1-4, with D perhaps TRBD1 (5 bases). The V gene lost 5 bases and the J gene lost 7 bases, with 8 bases spanning the gap. The CDR3 contains 12 residues. CDR1 and CDR2 from the germline V gene are KGHSH and LQKENI. The CDR3 sequence is CASSARVEKLFF. CDR3 DNA sequence: TGTGCCAGCTCAGCCAGGGTTGAAAAACTGTTTTTT.

This rearrangement joins TRBV15 to TRBJ1-6, with TRBD1 identical over 7 bases. The CDR3 sequence is 15 residues long. Losses at the gene ends were 0 bases for V and 9 bases for J; bases not matched to a gene: 5. Germline V gene data show CDR1 as LNHNV and CDR2 as YYDKDF (reference sequence). The CDR3 loop is CATSRDRQGSSPLHF. DNA of the CDR3: TGTGCCACCAGCAGAGATCGACAGGGCAGTTCACCCCTCCACTTT.

The CDR3 sequence: CATSAGRDGYEQYF. Here the CDR3 DNA reads TGTGCCACCAGTGCTGGGCGGGATGGGTACGAGCAGTACTTC. The chain joins TRBV24-1 to TRBJ2-7, with D possibly being TRBD2 (6 bases). The germline V gene has CDR1 KGHDR and CDR2 SFDVKD. This CDR3 spans 14 amino acids. Trimming took off 5 bases at V and 4 bases at J, with 14 bases between the two ends.

This chain uses TRBV9 with TRBJ1-2; no firm D call. V shed 0 bases and J shed 8 bases, with 5 bases lying between them. The CDR3 extends over 11 amino acids. Germline V gene data show CDR1 as SGDLS and CDR2 as YYNGEE. CDR3 protein: CASSVGSGYTF. Written as DNA, the CDR3 is TGTGCCAGCAGCGTAGGTTCCGGCTACACCTTC.